Listed here are 17 T cell receptor beta chains from one sample, sequenced in a study of graft-versus-host responses after intestinal transplantation. Antigen specificity for these receptors is unknown. Profiled with immunoSEQ multiplex PCR; TCRdb holds only in-frame clones, not every one. This sample has tens of thousands of clones, with 85% to 90% found just once. Sequenced material: unstimulated CD4+ T cells sorted from spleen or lymph node cells, taken before intestinal transplant. The receptors come from a human donor who received an intestinal transplant.

J is TRBJ1-2 and V is TRBV4-1, with TRBD1 identical over 10 bases. The V and J ends lost 0 bases and 5 bases, in that order; junction bases with no gene match: 6. There are 16 residues in the CDR3. Germline V gene lookup returns CDR1 MGHRA and CDR2 YSYEKL. The DNA of the CDR3 is TGCGCCAGCAGCCAAGATAGGACAGGGGGATCTTATGGCTACACCTTC. Its protein is CASSQDRTGGSYGYTF.

As concerns this clone: Germline and junction disagree at one end, which may indicate a read error. The genes are TRBV6-1 and TRBJ1-1; 7 bases fit TRBD1. This CDR3 comprises 14 residues. CDR1 MNHNS and CDR2 SASEGT come from the germline V gene. The CDR3 nucleotides read TGTGCCAGCAGTGAAGACCACAGGGGCCCGGCCCTTACCTTT. Protein product: CASSEDHRGPALTF.

The chain recombines TRBV5-1 with TRBJ2-3, with a possible D match to TRBD2 (6 bases). Between the trimmed V and J ends, which lost 0 bases and 1 base, there was a span of 12 bases. CDR3 length: 16 amino acids. Looked up from germline, CDR1 is SGHRS and CDR2 is YFSETQ. CDR3 in DNA: TGCGCCAGCAGCTTGGGTGGGGGAGGAGGCACAGATACGCAGTATTTT. Encoded protein: CASSLGGGGGTDTQYF. Drawing the rest from reference TRBV5-1 and TRBJ2-3, the complete variable domain is KAGVTQTPRYLIKTRGQQVTLSCSPISGHRSVSWYQQTPGQGLQFLFEYFSETQRNKGNFPGRFSGRQFSNSRSEMNVSTLELGDSALYLCASSLGGGGGTDTQYFGPGTRLTVL.

This clone was observed once. This rearrangement joins TRBV5-1 to TRBJ1-1; unclear D gene. V dropped 1 base and J dropped 5 bases, with 15 bases sitting between them. The CDR3 has 15 residues. Germline assignment: CDR1 SGHRS and CDR2 YFSETQ. CDR3 in DNA: TGCGCCAGCAGCTTGATGGTCGGGGTAGAGACTGAAGCTTTCTTT. It encodes CASSLMVGVETEAFF.

The chain combines TRBV19 with TRBJ2-7, with 10 bases that match TRBD2. CDR1 and CDR2 (germline): LNHDA, SQIVND (reference sequence). CDR3 length equals 15 residues. Unmatched junction bases numbered 4, after V lost 3 bases and J lost 2 bases. The CDR3 region has the DNA TGTGCCAGTAGTATTCGACTAGCGGGCCCCTACGAGCAGTACTTC. It encodes CASSIRLAGPYEQYF.

The rearrangement links TRBV18 to TRBJ2-5; TRBD1 is a possible D gene (5 bases). The CDR3 extends over 12 amino acids. V lost 5 bases, J lost 2 bases, and 6 bases lay in between. Per germline, CDR1 KGHSH and CDR2 LQKENI. The CDR3 region has the DNA TGTGCCAGCTCATGGACACAAGAGACCCAGTACTTC. Translated: CASSWTQETQYF.

The rearrangement uses TRBV2 and TRBJ2-5, with 11 bases that match TRBD2. V gave up 8 bases and J gave up 4 bases; unmatched junction bases: 6. CDR3 length: 14 residues. Germline lookup yields CDR1 SNHLY and CDR2 FYNNEI. The CDR3 spells CASGLGLAGETQYF. Written as DNA, the CDR3 is TGTGCCAGCGGGTTAGGACTAGCGGGAGAGACCCAGTACTTC. Variable domain in full (rest from reference TRBV2 and TRBJ2-5): EPEVTQTPSHQVTQMGQEVILRCVPISNHLYFYWYRQILGQKVEFLVSFYNNEISEKSEIFDDQFSVERPDGSNFTLKIRSTKLEDSAMYFCASGLGLAGETQYFGPGTRLLVL.

This rearrangement joins TRBV11-3 to TRBJ2-3; D remains unclear. Trimming left V 3 bases short and J 3 bases short, with 7 bases between. CDR1 and CDR2 (germline): SGHNT, YENEEA. This CDR3 has 13 residues. The CDR3 nucleotides read TGTGCCAGCAGCTTTGGAGAGACAGATACGCAGTATTTT. As protein: CASSFGETDTQYF.

This chain joins TRBV19 and TRBJ1-5, with D possibly TRBD1 on 5 matching bases. Looked up from germline, CDR1 is LNHDA and CDR2 is SQIVND (reference sequence). The CDR3 runs to 14 residues. V dropped 3 bases and J dropped 7 bases, with 13 bases sitting between them. The CDR3 DNA sequence: TGTGCCAGTAGTATCATCCAGGGAGGACAGCCCCAGCATTTT. Protein product: CASSIIQGGQPQHF.

V usage is TRBV6-1 and J usage is TRBJ1-2; TRBD1 matches 8 bases. The germline V gene has CDR1 MNHNS and CDR2 SASEGT. Trimming at V came to 4 bases and at J to 4 bases, leaving 8 bases not matched to a gene. This CDR3 has 15 amino acids. CDR3 nucleotide sequence: TGTGCCAGCAGTGCCCGGTCGACAGGGGTCTATGGCTACACCTTC. It yields the protein CASSARSTGVYGYTF.

The gene calls are TRBV9 and TRBJ2-3; maybe TRBD2 (6 bases). Trimming left V 0 bases short and J 8 bases short, with 13 bases between. Germline CDR1 reads SGDLS; CDR2 reads YYNGEE. This CDR3 contains 14 residues. In DNA form, the CDR3 reads TGTGCCAGCAGCGTAGTATCGGGGGATGGTACGCAGTATTTT. Amino acid sequence: CASSVVSGDGTQYF.

The rearrangement links TRBV6-6 to TRBJ1-6, with 10 bases lining up with TRBD1. CDR1 and CDR2 (germline): MNHNY, SVGAGI (reference sequence). The CDR3 contains 13 residues. V was clipped by 10 bases and J by 10 bases; unmatched bases: 7. The DNA for the CDR3 is TGTGCCACGGGGGGGACAGGGGTCTCACCCCTCCACTTT. Amino acids: CATGGTGVSPLHF.

CDR3 amino acids: CASSLGGTATSNQPQHF. In DNA form, the CDR3 reads TGTGCCAGCAGCTTGGGCGGGACGGCCACTAGCAATCAGCCCCAGCATTTT. This chain connects TRBV5-4 to TRBJ1-5; the D gene is possibly TRBD1 (5 bases). The V end lost 0 bases, the J end lost 0 bases, and 13 bases lay between the germline ends. The length of the CDR3 is 17 residues. Germline V lookup: CDR1 SGHNT, CDR2 YYREEE (reference sequence).

The chain is built from TRBV5-1 and TRBJ2-1, with TRBD2 matching 7 bases. Trimming removed 0 bases from V and 6 bases from J; junction bases left unmatched: 12. The length of the CDR3 is 17 residues. CDR1 and CDR2 (germline): SGHRS, YFSETQ. The CDR3 DNA sequence: TGCGCCAGCAGCTTGGGCCCCCTGAGCGGGGTAGGCAATGAGCAGTTCTTC. It translates to CASSLGPLSGVGNEQFF.

V gene TRBV5-6 combines with J gene TRBJ2-7, with TRBD1 identical over 10 bases. V lost 1 base to trimming and J lost 7 bases; unmatched junction nucleotides: 8. Germline values: CDR1 SGHDT, CDR2 YYEEEE. The CDR3 is 15 amino acids. Here the CDR3 DNA reads TGTGCCAGCAGCTTGCAGGACAGGGGGGAGTCGGAGCAGTACTTC. This encodes CASSLQDRGESEQYF.

Comment on this clone: The sample has other DNA sequences that encode this CDR3 too. The chain uses TRBV5-1 and TRBJ2-3, with 8 bases identical to TRBD2. There are 12 residues in the CDR3. Germline CDR1 SGHRS, CDR2 YFSETQ. V shed 7 bases and J 5 bases; nucleotides not matched to a gene: 3. The CDR3 here is CASGAGVDTQYF. The CDR3 DNA reads as TGCGCCAGCGGAGCGGGGGTAGATACGCAGTATTTT.

V gene TRBV5-1 combines with J gene TRBJ2-1, with 10 positions matching TRBD1. The CDR3 is made up of 15 amino acids. V shed 6 bases, J shed 4 bases, and the junction held 7 bases outside the gene matches. CDR1 and CDR2 from the germline V gene are SGHRS and YFSETQ. CDR3 nucleotides: TGCGCCAGCACCCCGGGGGGACAGGGGTACAATGAGCAGTTCTTC. This codes for CASTPGGQGYNEQFF.